This T cell receptor (beta chain) was profiled in a study of blood T cell repertoires in COVID-19. For the study at large: The United States, Italy and Spain provided the acute and convalescent COVID-19 samples. Sources were T cells, B-cell-depleted T cells, or PBMCs; the material itself was cDNA or gDNA.

As concerns this clone: This sample also contains other DNA sequences that code for the same CDR3.

How the authors handled the data: The authors estimated nucleated cell counts from reference gene primer amplification. Assay used: immunoSEQ multiplex PCR; TCRdb lists only in-frame clones, some missing. D and trimming were read from the DNA, whereas the V and J calls and clone size are those reported in that table. Among around 260,000 clones listed, roughly 80% were seen once. Source material: peripheral blood. The sequence derives from a man in his sixties with acute or convalescent COVID-19.

CDR3 residues: CASSPGLAGSYEQYF. DNA of the CDR3: TGTGCCAGCTCACCGGGGCTAGCGGGGTCCTACGAGCAGTACTTC. The V gene is TRBV18, the J gene TRBJ2-7, with 9 bases identical to TRBD2. The junction had 4 bases not matched to a gene; V was cut back by 3 bases and J by 1 base. The CDR3 extends over 15 amino acids. Germline lookup yields CDR1 KGHSH and CDR2 LQKENI. Together with reference TRBV18 and TRBJ2-7, the CDR3 gives the full variable domain: NAGVMQNPRHLVRRRGQEARLRCSPMKGHSHVYWYRQLPEEGLKFMVYLQKENIIDESGMPKERFSAEFPKEGPSILRIQQVVRGDSAAYFCASSPGLAGSYEQYFGPGTRLTVT.